Following are 13 T cell receptor beta chains from one sample sequenced in a study of blood T cell repertoires in COVID-19. Method: immunoSEQ multiplex PCR; TCRdb's copy keeps in-frame clones and lacks some. The sample lists about 260,000 clones; around four fifths were seen once. Input material: PBMCs or T cells enriched from blood (not recorded which). The origin of the receptors is a man aged 25-40 years with acute COVID-19.

This chain connects TRBV9 to TRBJ2-3; 11 bases line up with TRBD1. J gave up 6 bases and V 0 bases, and 6 bases lay outside the gene matches. Per the germline V gene, CDR1 is SGDLS and CDR2 is YYNGEE. This CDR3 comprises 16 residues. CDR3 nucleotides: TGTGCCAGCAGCGTAGCTAAGGACAGGGGGCGTGATACGCAGTATTTT. Its translation: CASSVAKDRGRDTQYF.

The genes are TRBV5-1 and TRBJ2-2; TRBD2 matches 9 bases. Germline-derived CDR1 and CDR2 are SGHRS and YFSETQ. There are 18 residues in the CDR3. V dropped 3 bases and J dropped 1; count of bases not matched to a gene: 10. The CDR3 loop reads CASSSPGLAGLNTGELFF. In DNA, the CDR3 is TGCGCCAGCAGCTCCCCCGGGCTAGCGGGGTTGAACACCGGGGAGCTGTTTTTT.

The chain employs TRBV15 and TRBJ1-5, with D possibly matching TRBD1 (6 bases). Trimming took off 0 bases at V and 7 bases at J, with 13 bases between the two ends. This CDR3 is 15 amino acids long. The germline CDR1 and CDR2 sequences are LNHNV and YYDKDF (reference sequence). The CDR3 loop reads CATSRDRGAEQPQHF. The DNA for the CDR3 is TGTGCCACCAGCAGAGATCGGGGGGCTGAACAGCCCCAGCATTTT.

Only one count was recorded for this clone. The chain joins TRBV19 to TRBJ2-7; TRBD2 agrees at 9 bases. The CDR3 consists of 15 residues. Trimming took 1 base from V and 0 from J; bases not matched to a gene: 1. Germline lookup yields CDR1 LNHDA and CDR2 SQIVND (reference sequence). The CDR3 nucleotides read TGTGCCAGTAGTATAGCTAGCGGGGTCTCCTACGAGCAGTACGTC. Its translation is CASSIASGVSYEQYV.

This chain uses TRBV6-2 or TRBV6-3 with TRBJ2-2, with 10 bases identical to TRBD2. The germline gives CDR1 MNHEY, CDR2 SVGEGT. V dropped 0 bases and J dropped 4; count of bases not matched to a gene: 8. The CDR3 has 18 residues. The CDR3 loop is CASSYSRLAGVLTGELFF. The CDR3 DNA is TGTGCCAGCAGTTACTCGCGCCTAGCGGGAGTTCTCACCGGGGAGCTGTTTTTT.

The V gene is TRBV19, the J gene TRBJ2-1, with a tentative D call TRBD1 (6 bases). This CDR3 comprises 11 residues. Between the trimmed V and J ends, which lost 10 bases and 9 bases, there was a span of 13 bases. Germline loops: CDR1 LNHDA, CDR2 SQIVND (reference sequence). The CDR3 nucleotides read TGTGCCACCCGACAGGTCGGTGAGCAGTTCTTC. This codes for CATRQVGEQFF.

In its sample, this clone was seen once. The J gene is TRBJ1-6, the V gene TRBV4-3, with D possibly matching TRBD1 (5 bases). The CDR3 is 19 residues long. Trimming cost V 0 bases and J 4 bases, with 19 bases left between them. Germline V gene data show CDR1 as LGHNA and CDR2 as YSLEER. Written as DNA, the CDR3 is TGCGCCAGCAGCCAAGACGGGGGACCTCCCCACCGATATAATTCACCCCTCCACTTT. Translation gives CASSQDGGPPHRYNSPLHF.

The rearrangement uses TRBV19 and TRBJ1-2, with D maybe TRBD1 (5 bases). The V end lost 4 bases, the J end lost 8 bases, and 17 bases lay between the germline ends. Germline V gives CDR1 LNHDA, CDR2 SQIVND (reference sequence). The CDR3 is 14 residues long. The CDR3 loop reads CASSRRLQTDGYTF. CDR3 nucleotides: TGTGCCAGTAGTAGGCGGCTCCAGACAGACGGCTACACCTTC.

This rearrangement joins TRBV2 to TRBJ1-1, with no clear D. Trimming took 5 bases from V and 7 from J, leaving 14 bases between them. From germline, CDR1 is SNHLY and CDR2 FYNNEI. The CDR3 runs to 13 residues. The CDR3 bases are TGTGCCAGCAGTCTCGGTTTAGAGGTTGAAGCTTTCTTT. This gives the protein CASSLGLEVEAFF.

The J gene is TRBJ1-5, the V gene TRBV4-1; possibly TRBD1 for D (5 bases). CDR1 is MGHRA, CDR2 YSYEKL, per germline. V lost 5 bases, J lost 2 bases, and 13 bases lay in between. CDR3 length: 15 amino acids. The CDR3 spells CASSTRGNGNQPQHF. For the CDR3, the DNA is TGCGCCAGCAGCACCCGGGGGAACGGCAATCAGCCCCAGCATTTT.

This clone was seen only a few times. The gene calls are TRBV2 and TRBJ1-2, with a weak D call TRBD1 (6 bases). Per germline, CDR1 SNHLY and CDR2 FYNNEI. This CDR3 has 16 residues. Trimming removed 5 bases at V and 5 bases at J, with 21 bases between. This CDR3 reads CASSLNRARTAYGYTF. The DNA for the CDR3 is TGTGCCAGCAGTCTCAACAGGGCCAGGACCGCATATGGCTACACCTTC.

The chain has TRBV19 and TRBJ2-3; 7 bases match TRBD1. The CDR3 length is 17 residues. Germline loops: CDR1 LNHDA, CDR2 SQIVND (reference sequence). After removal of 2 bases from V and 6 bases from J, the junction contained 14 bases not matched to a gene. The CDR3 DNA follows: TGTGCCAGTAGTATATCTGTCGTTAGGGACAGCAGGGATACGCAGTATTTT. It specifies CASSISVVRDSRDTQYF.

This clone was recorded only once. The chain combines TRBV10-3 with TRBJ2-7; 9 bases map to TRBD2. The CDR3 covers 15 residues. Germline-derived CDR1 and CDR2 are ENHRY and SYGVKD. V dropped 5 bases and J dropped 7; count of bases not matched to a gene: 12. CDR3 nucleotide sequence: TGTGCCATCAGTTCAAATAGCGGGGGAGCGGGGGAGCAGTACGTC. This gives the protein CAISSNSGGAGEQYV.